This T cell receptor beta chain appears in the sequencing data of a study of blood T cell repertoires in COVID-19. The CDR3 consists of 13 residues. The V and J ends lost 9 bases and 13 bases, in that order; junction bases with no gene match: 12. Germline lookup yields CDR1 SGHTA and CDR2 FQGNSA. The table came from immunoSEQ multiplex PCR; TCRdb's copy has only in-frame clones and leaves some out. The sample holds about 73,000 clones, roughly three quarters seen once. Points on this clone: In the same sample, other DNA sequences code for this CDR3.

The TCR was taken from a man aged 70 or older with COVID-19, enrolled during active disease. Sequenced input: peripheral blood. The chain links TRBV7-2 to TRBJ2-1, with TRBD2 matching over 10 bases. CDR3 nucleotide sequence: TGTGCCAGTAGCGTATCGCTAGCGGGAGTTCAGTTCTTC. Protein sequence: CASSVSLAGVQFF.